This T cell receptor (beta chain) was retrieved from a study of blood T cell repertoires in COVID-19. Germline-derived CDR1 and CDR2 are MNHEY and SVGAGI. V shed 2 bases, J shed 5 bases, and the junction held 12 bases outside the gene matches. This CDR3 spans 16 amino acids. Method: immunoSEQ multiplex PCR; TCRdb's copy keeps in-frame clones and lacks some. The table has 200,000 to 300,000 clones, roughly 89% seen once. A single count supports this clone. The sequence derives from a man in his forties or fifties who had recovered from COVID-19. The V call is TRBV6-5, the J call TRBJ2-7, with 7 nucleotides matching TRBD2. Sequenced material: PBMCs or T cells enriched from blood (not recorded which). Here the CDR3 reads CASSYRGGGREDEQYF. The CDR3 nucleotides read TGTGCCAGCAGTTACAGGGGCGGAGGGAGGGAGGACGAGCAGTACTTC.